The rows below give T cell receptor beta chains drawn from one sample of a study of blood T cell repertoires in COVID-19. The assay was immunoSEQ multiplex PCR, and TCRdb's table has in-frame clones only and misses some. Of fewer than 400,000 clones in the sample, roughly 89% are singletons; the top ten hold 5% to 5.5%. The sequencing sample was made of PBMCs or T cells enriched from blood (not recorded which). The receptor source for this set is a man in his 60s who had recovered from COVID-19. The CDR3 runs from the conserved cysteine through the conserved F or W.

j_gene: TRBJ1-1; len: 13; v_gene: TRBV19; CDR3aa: CASSASEGTEAFF
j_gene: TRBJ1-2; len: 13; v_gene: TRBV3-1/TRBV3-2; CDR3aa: CASSLDRTYGYTF
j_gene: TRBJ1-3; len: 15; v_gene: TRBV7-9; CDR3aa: CASRPTQASGNTIYF
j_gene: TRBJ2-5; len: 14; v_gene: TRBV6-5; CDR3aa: CASSYLQDQETQYF
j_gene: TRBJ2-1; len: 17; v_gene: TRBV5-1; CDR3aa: CASSQGTLALGGDEQFF
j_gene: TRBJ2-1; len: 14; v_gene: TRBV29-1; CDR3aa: CSVGTSGQLREQFF
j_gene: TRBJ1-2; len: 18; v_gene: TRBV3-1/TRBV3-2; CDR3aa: CASSHINLPGQGINGYTF
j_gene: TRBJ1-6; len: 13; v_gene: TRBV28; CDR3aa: CASFGTANSPLHF
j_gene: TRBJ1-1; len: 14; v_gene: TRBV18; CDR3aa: CASSARQGTFEAFF
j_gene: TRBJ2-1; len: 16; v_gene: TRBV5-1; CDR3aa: CASSRGAGALYNEQFF
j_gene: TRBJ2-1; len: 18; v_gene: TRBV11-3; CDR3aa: CASSPHVASGRAYNEQFF
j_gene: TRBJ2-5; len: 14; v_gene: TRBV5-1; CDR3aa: CASSLGQPEETQYF
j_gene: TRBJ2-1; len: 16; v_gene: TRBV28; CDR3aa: CASSPSGTSGPKEQFF
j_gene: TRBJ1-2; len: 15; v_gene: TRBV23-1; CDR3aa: CASSQPGGRVYGYTF
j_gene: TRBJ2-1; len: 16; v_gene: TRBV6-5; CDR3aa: CASSYLATGGGYEQFF
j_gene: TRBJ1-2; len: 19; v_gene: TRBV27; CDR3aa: CASSLSWAQQGAVPYGYTF
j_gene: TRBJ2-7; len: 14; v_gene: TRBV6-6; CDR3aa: CASTGQTFPYEQYF
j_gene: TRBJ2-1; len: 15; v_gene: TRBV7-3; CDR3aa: CASSSQGVSYNEQFF
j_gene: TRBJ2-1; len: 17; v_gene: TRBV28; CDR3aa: CASSSPSSGRADDEQFF
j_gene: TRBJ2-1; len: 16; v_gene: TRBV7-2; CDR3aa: CASSSTGTGAYNEQFF
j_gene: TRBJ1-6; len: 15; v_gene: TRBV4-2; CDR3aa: CASSQEAGRNSPLHF
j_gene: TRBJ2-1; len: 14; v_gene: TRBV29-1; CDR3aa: CSIRLPSSYNEQFF
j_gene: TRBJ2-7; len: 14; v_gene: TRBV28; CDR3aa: CASHPGWAGWEQYF
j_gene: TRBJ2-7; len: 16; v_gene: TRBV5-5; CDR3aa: CASSLSYGTGYDEQYF
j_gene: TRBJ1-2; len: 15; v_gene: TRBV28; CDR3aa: CASSFPSSGTGQRTF
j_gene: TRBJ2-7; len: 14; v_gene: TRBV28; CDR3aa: CASSLAGEEYEQYF
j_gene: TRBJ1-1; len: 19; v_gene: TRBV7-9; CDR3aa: CASSPYRPGQGVLRAEAFF
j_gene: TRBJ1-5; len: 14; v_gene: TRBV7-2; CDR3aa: CASSKGGADQPQHF
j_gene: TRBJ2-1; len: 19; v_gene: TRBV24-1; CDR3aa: CATSDFRTSDQSSYNEQFF
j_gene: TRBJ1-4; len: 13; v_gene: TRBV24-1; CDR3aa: CATSDSDNEKLFF
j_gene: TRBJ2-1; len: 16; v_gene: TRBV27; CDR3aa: CASSAAPGQGPYEQFF
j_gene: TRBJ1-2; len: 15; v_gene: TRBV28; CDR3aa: CASSLLRVANYSYTF
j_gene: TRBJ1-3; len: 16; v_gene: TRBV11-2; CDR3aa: CASSLVFWSSGNTIYF
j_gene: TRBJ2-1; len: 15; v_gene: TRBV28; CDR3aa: CASSLSFSSYNEQFF
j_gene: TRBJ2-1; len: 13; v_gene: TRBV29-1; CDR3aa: CSLGTGSYNEQFF
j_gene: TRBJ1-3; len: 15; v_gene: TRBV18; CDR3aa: CASCSTVVGANTIYF
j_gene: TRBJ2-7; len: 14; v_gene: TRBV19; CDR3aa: CASSIRQDMYEQYF
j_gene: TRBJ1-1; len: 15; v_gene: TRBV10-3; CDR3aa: CAISDSGLRNTEAFF
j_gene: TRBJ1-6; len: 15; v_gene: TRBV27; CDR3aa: CASSSGQGSNSPLHF
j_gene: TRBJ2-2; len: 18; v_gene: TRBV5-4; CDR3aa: CASSFGGLATPGTGELFF
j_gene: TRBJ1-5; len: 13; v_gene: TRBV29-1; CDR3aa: CSVVFQFNQPQHF
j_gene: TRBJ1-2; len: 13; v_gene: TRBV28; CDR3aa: CASSSTALYGYTF
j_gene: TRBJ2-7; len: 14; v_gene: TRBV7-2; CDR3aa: CASSGSGRVSEQYF
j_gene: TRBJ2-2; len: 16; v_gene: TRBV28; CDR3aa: CASSPAPRRATGELFF